The T cell receptor (beta chain) under discussion was sequenced for a study of neurological immune-mediated disorders. Ten or more counts support this clonotype. TCRdb re-derived calls from the 5' RACE reads in MiXCR, one entry per CDR3 protein. The table has 93,000 or so distinct CDR3 sequences, 11% seen once; the top ten hold about 3%. Trimming at V came to 1 base and at J to 4 bases, leaving 10 bases not matched to a gene. There are 17 residues in the CDR3. Germline lookup yields CDR1 SGHRS and CDR2 YFSETQ. This sample's time point: longitudinal time-point 3. This chain joins TRBV5-1 and TRBJ2-1; 8 nucleotides agree with TRBD2. This clonotype was sampled from a female donor with HTLV-1-associated myelopathy (HAM/TSP). What was sequenced was PBMCs. The DNA of the CDR3 is TGCGCCAGCAGCTTGTCTTATGAACGGGGGGGTTACAATGAGCAGTTCTTC. Translated: CASSLSYERGGYNEQFF.